This T cell receptor (beta chain) was recovered during a study of T cell responses to AZD1222 COVID-19 vaccine. Turning to this clone: What it binds is unknown.

Notes on the study in general: A rise in Spike-specific TCR breadth and depth followed two AZD1222 doses.

This CDR3 comprises 15 residues. Per germline, CDR1 MNHEY and CDR2 SVGAGI. V was trimmed by 8 bases and J by 2 bases, leaving 19 bases between them. Sequencing used immunoSEQ multiplex PCR; TCRdb keeps in-frame clones, though not all of them. Here the sample spans about 80,000 clones, 70% to 90% being singletons. Here the sequenced sample was peripheral blood, taken 28 days after the second AZD1222 dose. The receptor comes from an adult who received the AZD1222 COVID-19 vaccine. This sequence joins TRBV6-5 and TRBJ2-7; TRBD1 is a possible D gene (6 bases). CDR3 DNA: TGTGCCAGCCGAGAACACCGGGACACGACCTACGAGCAGTACTTC. It codes for CASREHRDTTYEQYF.